Listed below are T cell receptor beta chains from one sample, sequenced in a study of T cell clones after liver transplantation. No cognate antigen is known for these TCRs. TCRdb's table, derived via immunoSEQ multiplex PCR, lists solely in-frame clones and lacks some. The sample contains about 5,800 clones, around 29% of which appear only once. The sequenced material came from CD4+ T cells from cultured PBMCs. These receptor sequences come from a human patient who received a liver transplant. Some T cells may have originated in the graft donor. CDR3s include the opening cysteine and the closing phenylalanine or tryptophan. D genes are given only for firm matches. Not all rows give a size; the values are once, few, many and, for expanded clones, a class.

clone size | D gene | J gene | V gene | CDR3 DNA | CDR3 protein
NA | NA | TRBJ2-3 | TRBV6-1 | TGTGCCAGCAGTGACTCGCGGGTAGATACGCAGTATTTT | CASSDSRVDTQYF
NA | NA | TRBJ1-6 | TRBV6-5 | TGTGCCGCCCGGGGGGCTTCACCCCTCCACTTT | CAARGASPLHF
NA | NA | TRBJ2-4 | TRBV5-4 | TGTGCCAGCAGCCCGGAGACAGGGAGGGTGGACATTCAGTACTTC | CASSPETGRVDIQYF
NA | NA | TRBJ1-1 | TRBV28 | TGTGCCAGCAGTTCCGGGTCCGGCACTGAAGCTTTCTTT | CASSSGSGTEAFF
NA | TRBD1 | TRBJ1-2 | TRBV6-5 | TGTGCCAGCAGTTCCGGACAGGGGATGGGTGACTATGGCTACACCTTC | CASSSGQGMGDYGYTF
NA | TRBD1 | TRBJ1-5 | TRBV30 | TGTGCCTGGAGTCGACAGACAGGGAATCAGCCCCAGCATTTT | CAWSRQTGNQPQHF
NA | NA | TRBJ1-4 | TRBV7-8 | TGTGCCAGCGGTTTTACCTCAACTAATGAAAAACTGTTTTTT | CASGFTSTNEKLFF
NA | NA | TRBJ1-4 | TRBV27 | TGTGCCAGCAGTTTTCAGGGGCCTAATGAAAAACTGTTTTTT | CASSFQGPNEKLFF
few | NA | TRBJ2-5 | TRBV11-3 | TGTGCCAGCAGCCGATCTAGGGGAAAAGAGACCCAGTACTTC | CASSRSRGKETQYF
medium-sized | TRBD1 | TRBJ2-2 | TRBV5-1 | TGCGCCAGCAGCACGGGACAGGGGGCCGGGGAGCTGTTTTTT | CASSTGQGAGELFF
NA | NA | TRBJ2-7 | TRBV6-6 | TGTGCCAGCAGTTACTCTGGCGGGGCTGGCTACGAGCAGTACTTC | CASSYSGGAGYEQYF
NA | TRBD2 | TRBJ2-3 | TRBV2 | TGTGCCAGCCCAGGGGCGGGGGGTTTCACAGATACGCAGTATTTT | CASPGAGGFTDTQYF
NA | TRBD2 | TRBJ2-2 | TRBV5-1 | TGCGCCAGCAGCGTCCGGACTAGCGGACACACCGGGGAGCTGTTTTTT | CASSVRTSGHTGELFF
NA | NA | TRBJ2-3 | TRBV7-6 | TGTGCCAGCAGCTTGCTTTACAGGGAGGGTACGCAGTATTTT | CASSLLYREGTQYF
medium-sized | TRBD1 | TRBJ2-2 | TRBV9 | TGTGCCAGCAGCCTAGGGACAGGGGCGAACACCGGGGAGCTGTTTTTT | CASSLGTGANTGELFF
medium-sized | NA | TRBJ2-7 | TRBV6-1 | TGTGCCAGCAGTGTTTTGCCCTCCTACGAGCAGTACTTC | CASSVLPSYEQYF
medium-sized | NA | TRBJ1-2 | TRBV6-1 | TGTGCCAGCAGTGACCAGCATGCGGCTGGCTACACCTTC | CASSDQHAAGYTF
few | TRBD2 | TRBJ2-1 | TRBV7-2 | TGTGCCAGCAGCCGCGGACTAGCGGGGGGTCACTACAATGAGCAGTTCTTC | CASSRGLAGGHYNEQFF